The clone carrying this TCR beta chain was detected only a few times. MiXCR was run by TCRdb on the 5' RACE reads, yielding one entry per CDR3 protein. The table has 110,000 or so distinct CDR3 sequences, 15% to 20% seen once. The sample belongs to a study of T-cell memory formation after mild COVID-19. The CDR3 spans 15 residues. From germline, CDR1 is SGHTA and CDR2 FQGNSA. The V and J ends lost 8 bases and 5 bases, in that order; junction bases with no gene match: 14. Sequencing used PBMCs or a T cell subset sorted from them (not recorded which). This chain connects TRBV7-2 to TRBJ2-5, with 7 bases aligning to TRBD2. This sequence was found in a man aged 18-30 years who had mild COVID-19 (a few samples of this study predate the infection). Cell type and time point are not known. Written as DNA, the CDR3 is TGTGCCAGCGGGAGGGCGGCAGACGCAGGGGAGACCCAGTACTTC. It is translated as CASGRAADAGETQYF. The variable domain in full, completed from reference TRBV7-2 and TRBJ2-5, reads GAGVSQSPSNKVTEKGKDVELRCDPISGHTALYWYRQSLGQGLEFLIYFQGNSAPDKSGLPSDRFSAERTGGSVSTLTIQRTQQEDSAVYLCASGRAADAGETQYFGPGTRLLVL.